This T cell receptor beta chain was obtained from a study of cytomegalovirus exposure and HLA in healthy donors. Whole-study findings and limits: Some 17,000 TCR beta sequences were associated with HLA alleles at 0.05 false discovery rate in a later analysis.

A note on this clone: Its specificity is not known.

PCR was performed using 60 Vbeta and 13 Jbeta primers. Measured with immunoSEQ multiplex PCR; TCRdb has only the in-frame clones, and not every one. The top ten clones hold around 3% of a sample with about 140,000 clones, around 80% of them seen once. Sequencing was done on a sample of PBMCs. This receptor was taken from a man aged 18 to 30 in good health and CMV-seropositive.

In nucleotides, the CDR3 is TGCGCCAGCAGCCAAGGGAGGGAATGGAACACTGAAGCTTTCTTT. This translates into CASSQGREWNTEAFF. The chain carries TRBV4-1 and TRBJ1-1; D gene ambiguous. V was cut by 1 base and J by 1 base, with 10 bases left in between. CDR1 is MGHRA and CDR2 is YSYEKL in the germline V gene. The CDR3 loop spans 15 amino acids.